This T cell receptor (beta chain) was documented in a study of T cell responses to AZD1222 COVID-19 vaccine. The CDR3 loop spans 15 amino acids. Unmatched junction bases numbered 7, after V lost 6 bases and J lost 1 base. CDR1 is MNHEY and CDR2 is SVGAGI in the germline V gene. Libraries were prepared by immunoSEQ multiplex PCR; TCRdb keeps only in-frame clonotypes and omits some of them. Its listing shows about 140,000 clones. The receptor's source is an adult in good health. Sequencing was done on a sample of peripheral blood. The chain employs TRBV6-5 and TRBJ1-1, with 8 bases lining up with TRBD1. The CDR3 reads CASSPGGPRNTEAFF. For the CDR3, the DNA is TGTGCCAGCAGCCCAGGGGGCCCTCGGAACACTGAAGCTTTCTTT.